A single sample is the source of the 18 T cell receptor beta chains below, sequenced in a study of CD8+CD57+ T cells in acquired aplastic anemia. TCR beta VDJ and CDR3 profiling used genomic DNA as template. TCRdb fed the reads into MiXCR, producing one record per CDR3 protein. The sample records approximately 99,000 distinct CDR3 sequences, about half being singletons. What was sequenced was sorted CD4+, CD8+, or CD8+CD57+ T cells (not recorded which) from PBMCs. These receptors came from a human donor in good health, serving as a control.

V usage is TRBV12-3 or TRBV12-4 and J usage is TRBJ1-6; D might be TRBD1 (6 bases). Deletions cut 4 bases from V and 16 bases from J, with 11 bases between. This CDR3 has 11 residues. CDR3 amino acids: CASSWGGPLHF. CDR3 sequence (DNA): TGTGCCAGCAGTTGGGGGGGGCCACTCCACTTT.

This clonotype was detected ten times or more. CDR3 residues: CASSPRLGPYEQYF. CDR3 coding DNA: TGCGCCAGCAGCCCCCGACTCGGGCCCTACGAGCAGTACTTC. The chain employs TRBV4-3 and TRBJ2-7; unclear D gene. Germline-derived CDR1 and CDR2 are LGHNA and YSLEER. This CDR3 is built from 14 residues. Trimming took off 4 bases at V and 2 bases at J, with 12 bases between the two ends.

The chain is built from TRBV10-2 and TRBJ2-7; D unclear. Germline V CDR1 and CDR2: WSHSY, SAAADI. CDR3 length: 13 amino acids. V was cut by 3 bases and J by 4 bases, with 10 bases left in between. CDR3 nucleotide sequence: TGCGCCAGCAGTGAAACGGCTAAGTACGAGCAGTACTTC. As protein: CASSETAKYEQYF.

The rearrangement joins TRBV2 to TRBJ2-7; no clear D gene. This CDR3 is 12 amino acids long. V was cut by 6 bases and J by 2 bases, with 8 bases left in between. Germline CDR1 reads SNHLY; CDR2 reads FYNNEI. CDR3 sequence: CASRQSTYEQYV. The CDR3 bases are TGTGCCAGCAGACAATCGACCTACGAGCAGTACGTC.

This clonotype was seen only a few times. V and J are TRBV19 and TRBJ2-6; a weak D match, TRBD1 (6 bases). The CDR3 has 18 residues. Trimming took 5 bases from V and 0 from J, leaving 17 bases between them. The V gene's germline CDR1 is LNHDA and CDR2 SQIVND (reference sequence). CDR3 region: CASSSPDRRSSGANVLTF. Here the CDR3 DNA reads TGTGCCAGTAGTTCCCCAGACAGGAGAAGCTCTGGGGCCAACGTCCTGACTTTC.

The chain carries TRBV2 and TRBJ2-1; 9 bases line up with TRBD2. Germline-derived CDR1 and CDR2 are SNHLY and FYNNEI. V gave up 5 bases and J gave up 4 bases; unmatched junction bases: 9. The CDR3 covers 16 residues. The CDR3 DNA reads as TGTGCCAGCAGTCGCACCGTGGCGGGGGGGTACAATGAGCAGTTCTTC. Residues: CASSRTVAGGYNEQFF.

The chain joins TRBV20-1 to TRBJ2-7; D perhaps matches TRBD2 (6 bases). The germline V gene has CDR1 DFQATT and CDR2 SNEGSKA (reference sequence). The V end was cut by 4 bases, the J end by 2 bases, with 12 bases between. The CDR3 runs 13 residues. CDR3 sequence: CSAKLAGTYEQYF. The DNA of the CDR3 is TGCAGTGCTAAACTGGCGGGGACCTACGAGCAGTACTTC.

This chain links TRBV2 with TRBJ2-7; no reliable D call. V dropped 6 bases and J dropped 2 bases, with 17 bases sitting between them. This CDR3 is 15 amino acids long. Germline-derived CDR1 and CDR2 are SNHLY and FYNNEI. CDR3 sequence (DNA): TGTGCCAGCAGGCCTGAGGCAGGCCTGACCTACGAGCAGTACTTC. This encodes CASRPEAGLTYEQYF. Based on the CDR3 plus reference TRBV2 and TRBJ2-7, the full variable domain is EPEVTQTPSHQVTQMGQEVILRCVPISNHLYFYWYRQILGQKVEFLVSFYNNEISEKSEIFDDQFSVERPDGSNFTLKIRSTKLEDSAMYFCASRPEAGLTYEQYFGPGTRLTVT.

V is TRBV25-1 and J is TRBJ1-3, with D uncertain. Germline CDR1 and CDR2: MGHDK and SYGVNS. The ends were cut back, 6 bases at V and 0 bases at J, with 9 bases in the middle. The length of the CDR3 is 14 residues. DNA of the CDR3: TGTGCCAGCAGCCCCCTGGGCTCTGGAAACACCATATATTTT. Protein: CASSPLGSGNTIYF. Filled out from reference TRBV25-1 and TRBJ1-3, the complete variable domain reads EADIYQTPRYLVIGTGKKITLECSQTMGHDKMYWYQQDPGMELHLIHYSYGVNSTEKGDLSSESTVSRIRTEHFPLTLESARPSHTSQYLCASSPLGSGNTIYFGEGSWLTVV.

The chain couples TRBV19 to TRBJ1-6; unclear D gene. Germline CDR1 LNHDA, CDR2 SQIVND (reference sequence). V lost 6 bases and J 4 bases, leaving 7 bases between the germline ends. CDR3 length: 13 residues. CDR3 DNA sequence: TGTGCCAGTAGGGCAGCATATAATTCACCCCTCCACTTT. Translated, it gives CASRAAYNSPLHF.

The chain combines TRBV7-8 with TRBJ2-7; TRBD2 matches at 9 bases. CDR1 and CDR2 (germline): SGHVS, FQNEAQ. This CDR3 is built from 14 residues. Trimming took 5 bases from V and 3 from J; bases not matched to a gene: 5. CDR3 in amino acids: CASSGLALNYEQYF. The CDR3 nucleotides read TGTGCCAGCAGCGGACTAGCGCTTAACTACGAGCAGTACTTC.

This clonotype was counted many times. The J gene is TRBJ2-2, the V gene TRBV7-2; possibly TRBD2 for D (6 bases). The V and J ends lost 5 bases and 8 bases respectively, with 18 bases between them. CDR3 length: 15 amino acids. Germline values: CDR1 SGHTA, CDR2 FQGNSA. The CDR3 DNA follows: TGTGCCAGCAGCCCCCTTTTCGGGGGAGGAGGGGAGCTGTTTTTT. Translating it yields CASSPLFGGGGELFF. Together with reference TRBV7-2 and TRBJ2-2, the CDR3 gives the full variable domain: GAGVSQSPSNKVTEKGKDVELRCDPISGHTALYWYRQSLGQGLEFLIYFQGNSAPDKSGLPSDRFSAERTGGSVSTLTIQRTQQEDSAVYLCASSPLFGGGGELFFGEGSRLTVL.

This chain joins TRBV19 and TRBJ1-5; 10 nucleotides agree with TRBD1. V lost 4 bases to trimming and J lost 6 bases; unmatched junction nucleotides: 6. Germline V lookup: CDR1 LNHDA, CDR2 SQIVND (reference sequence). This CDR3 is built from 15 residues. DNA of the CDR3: TGTGCCAGTAGTACAGCGCGGACAGGGGGTCAGCCCCAGCATTTT. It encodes CASSTARTGGQPQHF. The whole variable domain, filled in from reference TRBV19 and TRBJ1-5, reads DGGITQSPKYLFRKEGQNVTLSCEQNLNHDAMYWYRQDPGQGLRLIYYSQIVNDFQKGDIAEGYSVSREKKESFPLTVTSAQKNPTAFYLCASSTARTGGQPQHFGDGTRLSIL.

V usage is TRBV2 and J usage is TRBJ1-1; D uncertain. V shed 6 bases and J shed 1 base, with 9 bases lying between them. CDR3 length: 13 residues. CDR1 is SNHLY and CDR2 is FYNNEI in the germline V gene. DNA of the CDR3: TGTGCCAGCAGGGTTCAGACGAACACTGAAGCTTTCTTT. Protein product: CASRVQTNTEAFF.

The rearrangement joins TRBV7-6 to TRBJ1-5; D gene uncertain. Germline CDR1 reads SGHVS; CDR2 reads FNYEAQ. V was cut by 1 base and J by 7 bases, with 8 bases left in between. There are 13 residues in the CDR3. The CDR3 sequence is CASSLGSGQPQHF. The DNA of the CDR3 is TGTGCCAGCAGCTTAGGGAGCGGGCAGCCCCAGCATTTT.

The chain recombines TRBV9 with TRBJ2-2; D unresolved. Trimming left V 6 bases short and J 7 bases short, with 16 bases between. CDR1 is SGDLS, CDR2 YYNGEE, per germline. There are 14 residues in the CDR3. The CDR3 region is CASTTLPSGGELFF. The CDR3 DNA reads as TGTGCCAGCACCACTCTCCCTTCGGGCGGGGAGCTGTTTTTT.

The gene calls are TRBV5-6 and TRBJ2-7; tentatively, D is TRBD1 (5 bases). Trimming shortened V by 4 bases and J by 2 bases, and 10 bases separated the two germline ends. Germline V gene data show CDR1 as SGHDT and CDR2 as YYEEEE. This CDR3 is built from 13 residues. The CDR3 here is CASSTEGAYEQYF. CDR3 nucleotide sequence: TGTGCCAGCAGCACTGAAGGGGCCTACGAGCAGTACTTC.

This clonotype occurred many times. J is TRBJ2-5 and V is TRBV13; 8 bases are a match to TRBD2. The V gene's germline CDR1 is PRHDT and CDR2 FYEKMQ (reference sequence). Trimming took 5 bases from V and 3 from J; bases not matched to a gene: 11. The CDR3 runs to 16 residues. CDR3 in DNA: TGTGCCAGCAGCCGAGTAGAGCGGGGGCCGAAAGAGACCCAGTACTTC. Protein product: CASSRVERGPKETQYF.